The rows below give T cell receptor beta chains drawn from one sample of a study of cytomegalovirus exposure and HLA in healthy donors. This table comes from immunoSEQ multiplex PCR, and its TCRdb copy is limited to in-frame clones, with some not included. The data contain 150,000 to 200,000 clones, around 78% of them singletons. The sequenced sample was PBMCs. These receptors were taken from a woman aged 25 to 39 in good health and CMV-seropositive. Each CDR3 is given with its conserved first and last residue. D genes are given only for firm matches. Expanded clones get a size class; other rows say once, few or many, or leave the size out.

TRBV6-4	TRBJ1-1	TRBD1	18	-	CASSDSRDSYDMNTEAFF	TGTGCCAGCAGTGACTCTAGGGACAGCTACGACATGAACACTGAAGCTTTCTTT
TRBV6-1	TRBJ2-7	TRBD2	14	-	CASSQRGGSYEQYF	TGTGCCAGCAGCCAAAGGGGAGGGTCCTACGAGCAGTACTTC
TRBV28	TRBJ2-7	TRBD2	14	-	CASSFLAGADEQYF	TGTGCCAGCAGTTTCCTGGCGGGAGCAGACGAGCAGTACTTC
TRBV2	TRBJ2-1	-	10	-	CASSDILRVF	TGTGCCAGCAGTGACATCCTCCGAGTCTTC
TRBV5-6	TRBJ2-1	TRBD1	15	-	CASSIDRGWDNEQFF	TGTGCCAGCAGCATAGACAGGGGTTGGGACAATGAGCAGTTCTTC
TRBV30	TRBJ2-5	-	12	few	CAWSVDRETQYF	TGTGCCTGGAGTGTAGACAGAGAGACCCAGTACTTC
TRBV6-5	TRBJ2-7	-	14	few	CASRAGVSSYEQYF	TGTGCCAGCAGAGCAGGGGTCTCCTCCTACGAGCAGTACTTC
TRBV7-8	TRBJ2-1	-	17	-	CASSLASSRLYRHEQFF	TGTGCCAGCAGCTTAGCGAGTTCCAGGCTCTACCGTCATGAGCAGTTCTTC
TRBV6-4	TRBJ2-1	TRBD2	13	-	CASSGGAHNEQFF	TGTGCCAGCAGCGGGGGGGCACACAATGAGCAGTTCTTC
TRBV7-6	TRBJ1-1	TRBD1	17	once	CASSLETGMGWNTEAFF	TGTGCCAGCAGCTTAGAGACAGGGATGGGATGGAACACTGAAGCTTTCTTT
TRBV2	TRBJ2-3	TRBD2	15	-	CASRQGLLPTDTQYF	TGTGCCAGCAGGCAGGGACTACTTCCCACAGATACGCAGTATTTT
TRBV14	TRBJ1-3	-	15	-	CASSQERYSGNTIYF	TGTGCCAGCAGCCAGGAGCGTTACTCTGGAAACACCATATATTTT
TRBV7-6	TRBJ2-5	TRBD2	15	few	CASSHRLAGQETQYF	TGTGCCAGCAGCCACCGGCTAGCGGGACAAGAGACCCAGTACTTC
TRBV10-3	TRBJ1-1	-	14	-	CAISDMRGGTEAFF	TGTGCCATCAGTGATATGAGGGGGGGAACTGAAGCTTTCTTT
TRBV18	TRBJ2-3	-	14	-	CASSPPGVLDTQYF	TGTGCCAGCTCACCACCGGGCGTCCTAGATACGCAGTATTTT
TRBV2	TRBJ1-2	-	12	-	CASSPTETGYTF	TGTGCCAGCAGCCCGACAGAGACCGGCTACACCTTC
TRBV15	TRBJ1-1	-	15	-	CATSRRKQGGTEAFF	TGTGCCACCAGCAGGCGTAAACAGGGAGGGACTGAAGCTTTCTTT
TRBV11-2	TRBJ2-3	-	12	-	CASSLATDTQYF	TGTGCCAGCAGCTTAGCTACAGATACGCAGTATTTT
TRBV18	TRBJ1-1	-	15	-	CASSPRGRTDTEAFF	TGTGCCAGCTCACCACGGGGGCGCACGGACACTGAAGCTTTCTTT
TRBV18	TRBJ2-5	-	14	-	CASSPGPFQETQYF	TGTGCCAGCTCACCGGGCCCCTTCCAAGAGACCCAGTACTTC
TRBV7-8	TRBJ1-1	TRBD1	12	-	CASKGQGTEAFF	TGTGCCAGCAAAGGACAGGGCACTGAAGCTTTCTTT
TRBV29-1	TRBJ2-1	TRBD2	15	once	CSVEGLAGADNEQFF	TGCAGCGTTGAAGGACTAGCGGGAGCAGACAATGAGCAGTTCTTC
TRBV15	TRBJ2-7	TRBD1	13	-	CATSMPGGHEQYF	TGTGCCACCAGCATGCCAGGGGGCCACGAGCAGTACTTC
TRBV5-6	TRBJ1-6	-	15	-	CASSFSTGTNSPLHF	TGTGCCAGCAGCTTTTCGACAGGTACTAATTCACCCCTCCACTTT
TRBV6-1	TRBJ1-6	-	16	-	CASSGHRVRDNSPLHF	TGTGCCAGCAGTGGACACAGGGTTAGGGATAATTCACCCCTCCACTTT
TRBV5-1	TRBJ2-1	-	15	-	CASSLVSRDNNEQFF	TGCGCCAGCAGCTTGGTGAGTCGGGACAACAATGAGCAGTTCTTC
TRBV6-5	TRBJ2-5	TRBD1	14	few	CASSLQGQQETQYF	TGTGCCAGCAGTCTACAGGGGCAGCAAGAGACCCAGTACTTC
TRBV2	TRBJ1-5	-	15	-	CASSEQGHSNQPQHF	TGTGCCAGCAGTGAACAGGGCCATAGCAATCAGCCCCAGCATTTT
TRBV7-9	TRBJ1-3	-	15	-	CASSLVGGSGNTIYF	TGTGCCAGCAGCTTAGTAGGGGGCTCTGGAAACACCATATATTTT
TRBV2	TRBJ1-4	-	13	-	CASSEIGEEKLFF	TGTGCCAGCAGTGAGATAGGGGAAGAAAAACTGTTTTTT
TRBV6-6	TRBJ2-1	TRBD1	15	-	CASSYRGQGDAEQFF	TGTGCCAGCAGTTACCGAGGACAGGGGGACGCTGAGCAGTTCTTC
TRBV5-1	TRBJ2-3	-	15	few	CASSLGAPEADTQYF	TGCGCCAGCAGCTTGGGGGCCCCGGAGGCAGATACGCAGTATTTT
TRBV7-9	TRBJ2-7	-	15	-	CASSFGSGDTHEQYF	TGTGCCAGCAGCTTCGGTAGCGGCGATACTCACGAGCAGTACTTC
TRBV9	TRBJ1-1	-	14	-	CASSIAIGDTEAFF	TGTGCCAGCAGCATCGCTATAGGGGACACTGAAGCTTTCTTT
TRBV7-2	TRBJ1-2	-	16	-	CASSPRAGLINYGYTF	TGTGCCAGCAGCCCTAGGGCAGGACTGATTAACTATGGCTACACCTTC
TRBV28	TRBJ1-5	TRBD1	15	-	CASRRTGTENQPQHF	TGTGCCAGCAGACGTACCGGGACAGAGAATCAGCCCCAGCATTTT
TRBV7-9	TRBJ2-1	TRBD1	16	-	CSSSYPSGTGAYEQFF	TGTTCCAGCAGCTACCCTTCCGGGACAGGGGCCTATGAGCAGTTCTTC
TRBV2	TRBJ2-7	TRBD1	15	once	CASSETPDRSYEQYF	TGTGCCAGCAGCGAAACACCGGACAGGTCCTACGAGCAGTACTTC
TRBV19	TRBJ2-2	-	14	-	CASSSAGETGELFF	TGTGCCAGTAGTTCGGCAGGGGAGACCGGGGAGCTGTTTTTT
TRBV7-3	TRBJ2-3	-	18	-	CASSLVPRTASPTDTQYF	TGTGCCAGCAGCTTAGTCCCCAGGACTGCCAGCCCCACAGATACGCAGTATTTT
TRBV9	TRBJ2-3	TRBD2	14	once	CASPGEGVTDTQYF	TGTGCCAGCCCGGGGGAGGGCGTGACAGATACGCAGTATTTT
TRBV28	TRBJ1-2	-	12	-	CASSFTGYGYTF	TGTGCCAGCAGTTTTACAGGTTACGGCTACACCTTC
TRBV11-3	TRBJ2-7	-	11	-	CASSQRYEQYF	TGTGCCAGCAGCCAGAGGTACGAGCAGTACTTC
TRBV9	TRBJ2-3	TRBD1	15	-	CASSLQGAGTDTQYF	TGTGCCAGCAGCTTACAGGGGGCGGGCACAGATACGCAGTATTTT
TRBV2	TRBJ2-1	TRBD2	15	-	CASRHGTSGGSEQFF	TGTGCCAGCAGGCACGGTACTAGCGGGGGGAGTGAGCAGTTCTTC